This T cell receptor beta chain originates from a study of neurological immune-mediated disorders. Study-level background: The study included around 35 multiple sclerosis patients, roughly 30 relapsing-remitting and 3 secondary progressive. Overall study findings and caveats: CDR3 amino acid sequences found in expanded clones were never shared across subjects, suggesting private repertoires in all groups. The study found the most TCR clonal expansion in HTLV-1-associated myelopathy and the least in multiple sclerosis, below healthy controls.

This clonotype was counted many times. Its specificity is unknown. Using its own MiXCR run on the 5' RACE reads, TCRdb lists one record per CDR3 protein. Among 50,000 or so distinct CDR3 sequences, approximately 3.9% were seen once, and the ten largest hold approximately 1.5%. Germline V lookup: CDR1 SGHRS, CDR2 YFSETQ. V lost 4 bases and J lost 4; bases outside the gene matches: 10. The CDR3 length is 15 residues. The chain combines TRBV5-1 with TRBJ2-5, with 7 bases that match TRBD1. Input material: PBMCs. The receptor was isolated from a young man with multiple sclerosis. The CDR3 bases are TGCGCCAGCAGCCCCGAGGACAGGTGGAGAGAGACCCAGTACTTC. Translation: CASSPEDRWRETQYF.